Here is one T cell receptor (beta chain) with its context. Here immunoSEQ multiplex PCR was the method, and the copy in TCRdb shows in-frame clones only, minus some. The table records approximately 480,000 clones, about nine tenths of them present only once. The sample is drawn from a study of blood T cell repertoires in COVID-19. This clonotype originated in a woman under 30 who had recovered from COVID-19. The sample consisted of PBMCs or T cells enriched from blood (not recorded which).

The CDR3 loop reads CAISAALGGSNEQFF. The DNA of the CDR3 is TGTGCCATCAGTGCCGCTTTGGGGGGTTCCAATGAGCAGTTCTTC. J is TRBJ2-1 and V is TRBV10-3; a possible D gene is TRBD2 (6 bases). The CDR3 covers 15 residues. Germline CDR1 and CDR2: ENHRY and SYGVKD. The V end was cut by 4 bases, the J end by 6 bases, with 16 bases between.